The next 8 T cell receptor beta chains were all read from a single sample in a study of T cell responses to AZD1222 COVID-19 vaccine. Generated by immunoSEQ multiplex PCR, the TCRdb table keeps only in-frame clones and is missing some. The sample includes fewer than 130,000 clones, 70% to 90% of them seen just once. Sequencing was performed on peripheral blood, taken 28 days after the second AZD1222 dose. These receptors originate from an adult who received the AZD1222 COVID-19 vaccine.

The chain uses TRBV6-5 and TRBJ1-5; D gene ambiguous. With 6 bases removed from V and 9 bases from J, the gap between germline ends came to 21 bases. Germline loops: CDR1 MNHEY, CDR2 SVGAGI. This CDR3 has 15 residues. CDR3 bases: TGTGCCAGCAGCCCCGAGGGATCGGCTTTTAGGCCCCAGCATTTT. Its protein is CASSPEGSAFRPQHF.

The rearrangement uses TRBV25-1 and TRBJ2-7, with 15 positions matching TRBD2. Germline lookup yields CDR1 MGHDK and CDR2 SYGVNS. CDR3 length: 18 amino acids. J gave up 3 bases and V 7 bases, and 13 bases lay outside the gene matches. The CDR3 loop reads CASTTGLAGGPSRYEQYF. Written as DNA, the CDR3 is TGTGCCAGCACTACTGGACTAGCGGGAGGGCCTAGCCGCTACGAGCAGTACTTC.

The chain couples TRBV5-6 to TRBJ1-1; 9 bases fit TRBD1. The junction had 6 bases not matched to a gene; V was cut back by 2 bases and J by 1 base. The CDR3 is 16 residues long. Per the germline V gene, CDR1 is SGHDT and CDR2 is YYEEEE. The DNA of the CDR3 is TGTGCCAGCAGCTTAAGGACAGGGGCACGGAACACTGAAGCTTTCTTT. Translated, it gives CASSLRTGARNTEAFF.

This CDR3 is CASSHPGQSTNYGYTF. DNA for the CDR3: TGCGCCAGCAGCCATCCAGGACAGAGTACTAACTATGGCTACACCTTC. This sequence joins TRBV4-1 and TRBJ1-2; D is possibly TRBD1 (6 bases). V shed 3 bases and J shed 0 bases, with 14 bases lying between them. This CDR3 comprises 16 residues. Per germline, CDR1 MGHRA and CDR2 YSYEKL.

The V call is TRBV23-1, the J call TRBJ2-1; D gene uncertain. TRBV23-1 is marked as an open reading frame, function uncertain. The CDR3 runs 13 residues. The ends were cut back, 9 bases at V and 8 bases at J, with 17 bases in the middle. The CDR3 nucleotides read TGCGCCAGAAAGGCCAGTATATGGGATGAGCAGTTCTTC. Protein product: CARKASIWDEQFF.

The V gene is TRBV27, the J gene TRBJ1-6, with a tentative D call TRBD1 (5 bases). V lost 8 bases, J lost 5 bases, and 16 bases lay in between. From germline, CDR1 is MNHEY and CDR2 SMNVEV (reference sequence). The CDR3 is 15 amino acids. CDR3 residues: CASLPLGQNNSPLHF. The CDR3 bases are TGTGCCAGCCTCCCCTTGGGGCAGAATAATTCACCCCTCCACTTT.

The chain recombines TRBV5-4 with TRBJ2-7, with 13 bases aligning to TRBD2. CDR1 and CDR2 from the germline V gene are SGHNT and YYREEE (reference sequence). This CDR3 has 17 residues. V shed 3 bases and J 4 bases; nucleotides not matched to a gene: 10. CDR3 in amino acids: CASSSNSGLAGKYEQYF. For the CDR3, the DNA is TGTGCCAGCAGCTCGAACTCGGGACTAGCGGGAAAATACGAGCAGTACTTC. The full variable domain, its missing parts supplied by reference TRBV5-4 and TRBJ2-7, is ETGVTQSPTHLIKTRGQQVTLRCSSQSGHNTVSWYQQALGQGPQFIFQYYREEENGRGNFPPRFSGLQFPNYSSELNVNALELDDSALYLCASSSNSGLAGKYEQYFGPGTRLTVT.

The chain employs TRBV5-4 and TRBJ1-3, with 7 bases lining up with TRBD1. The V segment lost 4 bases and the J segment 4 bases; nucleotides outside the gene matches: 5. This CDR3 has 14 amino acids. CDR1 and CDR2 (germline): SGHNT, YYREEE (reference sequence). CDR3 residues: CASSARDSGNTIYF. The CDR3 nucleotides are TGTGCCAGCAGCGCTCGGGACAGCGGAAACACCATATATTTT.